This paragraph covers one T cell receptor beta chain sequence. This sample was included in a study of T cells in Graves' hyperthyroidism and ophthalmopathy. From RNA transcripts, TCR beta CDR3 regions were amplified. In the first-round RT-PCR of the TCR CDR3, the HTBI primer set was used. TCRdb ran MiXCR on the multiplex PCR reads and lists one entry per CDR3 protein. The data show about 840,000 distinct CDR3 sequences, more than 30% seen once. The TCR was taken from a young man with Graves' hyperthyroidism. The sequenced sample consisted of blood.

The CDR3 loop reads CASSSTGTGVEQPQHF. In DNA form, the CDR3 reads TGTGCCAGCAGTTCCACCGGGACAGGGGTTGAACAGCCCCAGCATTTT. The chain couples TRBV2 to TRBJ1-5, with TRBD1 matching over 10 bases. V shed 5 bases, J shed 7 bases, and the junction held 11 bases outside the gene matches. This CDR3 contains 16 residues. The germline V gene has CDR1 SNHLY and CDR2 FYNNEI. The complete variable domain, with remaining parts taken from reference TRBV2 and TRBJ1-5, reads EPEVTQTPSHQVTQMGQEVILRCVPISNHLYFYWYRQILGQKVEFLVSFYNNEISEKSEIFDDQFSVERPDGSNFTLKIRSTKLEDSAMYFCASSSTGTGVEQPQHFGDGTRLSIL.